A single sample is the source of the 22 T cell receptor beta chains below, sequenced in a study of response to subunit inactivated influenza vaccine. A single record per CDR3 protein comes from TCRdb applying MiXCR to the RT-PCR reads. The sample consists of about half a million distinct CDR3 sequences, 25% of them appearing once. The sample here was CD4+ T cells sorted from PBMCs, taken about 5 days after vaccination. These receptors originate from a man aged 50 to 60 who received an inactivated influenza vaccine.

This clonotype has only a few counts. The CDR3 DNA follows: TGTGCCATCAGTGAAAACCTAGCGGGAGGGCCAGGTTTGCAGTTCTTC. It translates to CAISENLAGGPGLQFF. This rearrangement joins TRBV10-3 to TRBJ2-1; 12 bases are a match to TRBD2. This CDR3 has 16 residues. Per the germline V gene, CDR1 is ENHRY and CDR2 is SYGVKD. Trimming removed 3 bases from V and 12 bases from J; junction bases left unmatched: 12.

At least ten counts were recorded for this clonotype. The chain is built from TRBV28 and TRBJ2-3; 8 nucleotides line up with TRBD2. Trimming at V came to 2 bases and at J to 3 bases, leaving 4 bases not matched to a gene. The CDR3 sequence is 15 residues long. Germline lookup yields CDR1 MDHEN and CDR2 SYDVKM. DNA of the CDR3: TGTGCCAGCAGTTTAACACGGGGGGGAACAGATACGCAGTATTTT. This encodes CASSLTRGGTDTQYF. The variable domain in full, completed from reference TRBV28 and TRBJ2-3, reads DVKVTQSSRYLVKRTGEKVFLECVQDMDHENMFWYRQDPGLGLRLIYFSYDVKMKEKGDIPEGYSVSREKKERFSLILESASTNQTSMYLCASSLTRGGTDTQYFGPGTRLTVL.

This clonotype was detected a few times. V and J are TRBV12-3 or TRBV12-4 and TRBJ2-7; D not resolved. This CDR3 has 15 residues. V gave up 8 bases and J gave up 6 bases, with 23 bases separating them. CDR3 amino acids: CASAQQDRFKLEQYF. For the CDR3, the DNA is TGTGCCAGCGCCCAGCAGGACCGATTTAAGCTCGAGCAGTACTTC.

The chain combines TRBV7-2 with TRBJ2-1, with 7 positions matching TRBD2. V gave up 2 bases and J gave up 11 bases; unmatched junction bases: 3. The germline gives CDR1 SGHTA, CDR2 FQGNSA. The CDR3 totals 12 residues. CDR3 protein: CASSLMSGKQFF. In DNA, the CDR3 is TGTGCCAGCAGCTTAATGAGCGGGAAGCAGTTCTTC.

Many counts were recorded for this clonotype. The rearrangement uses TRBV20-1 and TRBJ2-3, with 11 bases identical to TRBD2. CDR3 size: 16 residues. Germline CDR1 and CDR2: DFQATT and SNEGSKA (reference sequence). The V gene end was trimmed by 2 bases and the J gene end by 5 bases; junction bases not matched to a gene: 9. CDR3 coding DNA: TGCAGTGCTAGACCCACTAGCGGGAGAAGAGGAGATACGCAGTATTTT. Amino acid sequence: CSARPTSGRRGDTQYF.

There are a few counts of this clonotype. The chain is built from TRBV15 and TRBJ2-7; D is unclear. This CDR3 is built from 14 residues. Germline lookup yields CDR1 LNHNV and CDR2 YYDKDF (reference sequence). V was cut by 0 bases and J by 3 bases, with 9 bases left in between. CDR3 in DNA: TGTGCCACCAGCAGAGAGCTAGTAGGCTACGAGCAGTACTTC. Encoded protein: CATSRELVGYEQYF.

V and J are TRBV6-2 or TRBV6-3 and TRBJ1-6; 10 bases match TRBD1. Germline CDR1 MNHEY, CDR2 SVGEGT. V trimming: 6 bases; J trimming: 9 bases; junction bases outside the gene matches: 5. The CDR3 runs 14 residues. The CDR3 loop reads CASRRTGGSSPLHF. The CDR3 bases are TGTGCCAGCAGGCGGACAGGGGGATCTTCACCCCTCCACTTT.

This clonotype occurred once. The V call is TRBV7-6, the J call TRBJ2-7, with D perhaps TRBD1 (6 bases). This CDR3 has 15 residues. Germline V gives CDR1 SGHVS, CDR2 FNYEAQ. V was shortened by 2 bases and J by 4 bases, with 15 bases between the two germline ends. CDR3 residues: CASSLFGGGSYEQYF. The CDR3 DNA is TGTGCCAGCAGCTTATTTGGGGGCGGGTCGTACGAGCAGTACTTC. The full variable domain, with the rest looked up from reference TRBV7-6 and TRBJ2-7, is GAGVSQSPRYKVTKRGQDVALRCDPISGHVSLYWYRQALGQGPEFLTYFNYEAQQDKSGLPNDRFSAERPEGSISTLTIQRTEQRDSAMYRCASSLFGGGSYEQYFGPGTRLTVT.

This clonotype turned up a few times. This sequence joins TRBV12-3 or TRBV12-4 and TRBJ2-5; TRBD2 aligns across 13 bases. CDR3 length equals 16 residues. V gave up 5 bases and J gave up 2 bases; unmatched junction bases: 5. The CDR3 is CASSATSGGAQETQYF. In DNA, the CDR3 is TGTGCCAGCAGTGCTACTAGCGGGGGGGCACAAGAGACCCAGTACTTC.

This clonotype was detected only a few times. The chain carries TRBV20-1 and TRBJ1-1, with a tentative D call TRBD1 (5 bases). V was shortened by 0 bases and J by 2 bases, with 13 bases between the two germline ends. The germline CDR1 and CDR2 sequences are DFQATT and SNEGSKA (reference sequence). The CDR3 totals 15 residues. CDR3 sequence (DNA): TGCAGTGCTAGAGATCTCCAGGGACTTAACACTGAAGCTTTCTTT. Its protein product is CSARDLQGLNTEAFF.

The CDR3 here is CASQSHPYNEQFF. As DNA, the CDR3 is TGTGCCAGCCAAAGCCATCCCTACAATGAGCAGTTCTTC. The chain joins TRBV28 to TRBJ2-1; no clear D gene. Looked up from germline, CDR1 is MDHEN and CDR2 is SYDVKM. The V end lost 8 bases, the J end lost 2 bases, and 10 bases lay between the germline ends. The CDR3 extends over 13 amino acids.

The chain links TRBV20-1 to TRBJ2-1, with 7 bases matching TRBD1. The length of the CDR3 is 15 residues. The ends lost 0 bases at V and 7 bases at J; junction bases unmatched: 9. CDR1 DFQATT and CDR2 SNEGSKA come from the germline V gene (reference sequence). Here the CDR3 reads CSARDITGADNEQFF. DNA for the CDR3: TGCAGTGCTAGAGATATTACAGGGGCTGATAATGAGCAGTTCTTC.

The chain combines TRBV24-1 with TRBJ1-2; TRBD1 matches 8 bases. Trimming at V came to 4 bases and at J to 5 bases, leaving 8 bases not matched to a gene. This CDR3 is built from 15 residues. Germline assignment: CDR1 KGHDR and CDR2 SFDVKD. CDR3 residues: CATSDSPDRAYGYTF. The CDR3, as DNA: TGTGCCACCAGTGACTCACCGGACAGGGCTTATGGCTACACCTTC.

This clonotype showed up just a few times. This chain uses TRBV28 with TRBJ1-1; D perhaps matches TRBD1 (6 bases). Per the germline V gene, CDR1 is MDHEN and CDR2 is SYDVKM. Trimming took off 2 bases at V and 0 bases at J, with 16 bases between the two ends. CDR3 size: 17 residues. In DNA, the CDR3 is TGTGCCAGCAGTTTAATAGGGCAGGGGCTGGTGAACACTGAAGCTTTCTTT. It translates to CASSLIGQGLVNTEAFF.

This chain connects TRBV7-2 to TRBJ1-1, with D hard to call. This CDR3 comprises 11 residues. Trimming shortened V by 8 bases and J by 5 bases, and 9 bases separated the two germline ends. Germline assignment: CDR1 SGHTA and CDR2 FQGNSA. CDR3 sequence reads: CASSSVTEAFF. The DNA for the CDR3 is TGTGCCAGCTCGAGTGTAACTGAAGCTTTCTTT.

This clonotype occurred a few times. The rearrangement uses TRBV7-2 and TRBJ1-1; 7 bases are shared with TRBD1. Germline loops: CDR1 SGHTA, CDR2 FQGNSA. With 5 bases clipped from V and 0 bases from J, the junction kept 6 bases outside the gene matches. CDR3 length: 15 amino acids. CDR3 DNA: TGTGCCAGCAGCCTCTCGACAGGGATGAACACTGAAGCTTTCTTT. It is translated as CASSLSTGMNTEAFF.

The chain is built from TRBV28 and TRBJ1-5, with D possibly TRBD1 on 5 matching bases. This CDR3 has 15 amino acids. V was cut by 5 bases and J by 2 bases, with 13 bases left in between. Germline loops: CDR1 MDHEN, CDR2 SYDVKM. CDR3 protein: CASSPTGYGNQPQHF. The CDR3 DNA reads TGTGCCAGCAGTCCTACAGGTTATGGCAATCAGCCCCAGCATTTT.

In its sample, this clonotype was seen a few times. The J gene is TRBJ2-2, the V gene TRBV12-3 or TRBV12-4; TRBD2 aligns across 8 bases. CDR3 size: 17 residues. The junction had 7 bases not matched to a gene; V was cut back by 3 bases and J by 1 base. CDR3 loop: CASSFSSGRRNTGELFF. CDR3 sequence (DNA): TGTGCCAGCAGTTTTTCAAGCGGGAGAAGGAACACCGGGGAGCTGTTTTTT.

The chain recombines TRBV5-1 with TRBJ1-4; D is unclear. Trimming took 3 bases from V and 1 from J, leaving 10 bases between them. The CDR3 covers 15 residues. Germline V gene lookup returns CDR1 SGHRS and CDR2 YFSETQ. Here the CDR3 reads CASSYYAGTNEKLFF. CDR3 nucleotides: TGCGCCAGCAGCTACTATGCCGGAACTAATGAAAAACTGTTTTTT.

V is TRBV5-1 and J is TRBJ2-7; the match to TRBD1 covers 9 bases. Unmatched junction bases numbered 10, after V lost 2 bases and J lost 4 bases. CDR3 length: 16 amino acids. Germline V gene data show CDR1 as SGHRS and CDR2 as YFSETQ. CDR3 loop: CASSLGSGTGRYEQYF. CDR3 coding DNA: TGCGCCAGCAGCTTAGGTTCCGGGACAGGGAGATACGAGCAGTACTTC.

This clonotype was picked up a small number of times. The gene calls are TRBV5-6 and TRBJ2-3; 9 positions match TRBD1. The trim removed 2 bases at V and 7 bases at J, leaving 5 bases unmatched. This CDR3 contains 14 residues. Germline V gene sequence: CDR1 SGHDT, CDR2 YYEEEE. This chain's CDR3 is CASSLTQGAYTQYF. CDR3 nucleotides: TGTGCCAGCAGCTTAACACAGGGGGCGTATACGCAGTATTTT.

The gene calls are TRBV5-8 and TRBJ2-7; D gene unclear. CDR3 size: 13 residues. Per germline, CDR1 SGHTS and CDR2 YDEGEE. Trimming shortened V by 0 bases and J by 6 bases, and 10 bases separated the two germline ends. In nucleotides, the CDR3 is TGTGCCAGCAGCTTGGTGGTGCGTGCCGAGCAGTACTTC. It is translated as CASSLVVRAEQYF. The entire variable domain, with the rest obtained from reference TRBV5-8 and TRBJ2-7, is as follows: EAGVTQSPTHLIKTRGQQATLRCSPISGHTSVYWYQQALGLGLQFLLWYDEGEERNRGNFPPRFSGRQFPNYSSELNVNALELEDSALYLCASSLVVRAEQYFGPGTRLTVT.